The sequence of this T cell receptor (beta chain) was determined in a study of glioma-infiltrating T cells. Study-level information: Low-grade gliomas were grade II; glioblastomas were grade IV at initial diagnosis. Glioma patients had dexamethasone for six or fewer days before surgery.

Amplification of TCR alpha and beta CDR3 regions from RNA used iRepertoire nested multiplex PCR. Each CDR3 protein gets one entry after TCRdb re-called the multiplex PCR reads with MiXCR. In the table there are more than 300,000 distinct CDR3 sequences, less than 50% of which are singletons. This clonotype appeared a few times. The sequenced sample consisted of glioma tissue, nonneoplastic brain tissue, or PBMCs (not recorded which). This receptor was taken from a human donor with low-grade glioma or glioblastoma, undergoing nonglioma brain surgery, or in good health (not recorded which).

The CDR3 spells CASSLDLGERYGYTF. CDR3 DNA: TGTGCCAGCAGCCTAGATCTGGGGGAACGCTATGGCTACACCTTC. The V call is TRBV7-9, the J call TRBJ1-2; a possible D gene is TRBD1 (5 bases). The germline gives CDR1 SEHNR, CDR2 FQNEAQ (reference sequence). V lost 5 bases, J lost 4 bases, and 17 bases lay in between. The CDR3 length is 15 residues.